Listed here are 28 T cell receptor beta chains from one sample, sequenced in a study of vaccination and CD4 T cells after COVID-19. With the Oncomine TCR Beta short-read assay, DNA from cultured CD4+ T cells was sequenced. TCRdb independently ran MiXCR on the PCR reads; one entry per CDR3 protein. The sample records approximately 15,000 distinct CDR3 sequences, roughly 51% being singletons. Specified treatment: approximately nine-day PBMC culture with coronavirus spike peptide pools or control peptides (ViraFEST assay). The antigens for these receptors are not known. Material: CD4+ T cells from blood, cultured in vitro. All receptors come from a human donor who had recovered from COVID-19.

The chain uses TRBV6-1 and TRBJ1-2; possibly TRBD1 for D (6 bases). The germline CDR1 and CDR2 sequences are MNHNS and SASEGT. Trimming removed 10 bases at V and 7 bases at J, with 19 bases between. CDR3 length: 13 amino acids. CDR3: CAIRLQGEGGYTF. CDR3 nucleotide sequence: TGTGCCATCAGATTACAGGGCGAGGGTGGCTACACCTTC.

The chain employs TRBV15 and TRBJ2-7; D is perhaps TRBD2 (6 bases). In germline, CDR1 is LNHNV, CDR2 YYDKDF (reference sequence). Trimming pared 5 bases from V and 0 bases from J, leaving 8 bases between. CDR3 size: 13 residues. CDR3 sequence reads: CATSGGDSYEQYF. The DNA of the CDR3 is TGTGCCACCAGCGGCGGGGACTCCTACGAGCAGTACTTC.

The rearrangement links TRBV7-2 to TRBJ2-6; TRBD1 aligns across 8 bases. The CDR3 totals 17 residues. Germline CDR1 is SGHTA and CDR2 is FQGNSA. V lost 4 bases and J lost 1; bases outside the gene matches: 6. In DNA form, the CDR3 reads TGTGCCAGCAGCTCCGGACAGGGCAGGTCTGGGGCCAACGTCCTGACTTTC. This gives the protein CASSSGQGRSGANVLTF.

This chain connects TRBV12-3 or TRBV12-4 to TRBJ1-5, with unresolved D. This CDR3 is 14 amino acids long. The V and J ends lost 6 bases and 2 bases respectively, with 11 bases between them. CDR3 residues: CASSRDIGNQPQHF. Written as DNA, the CDR3 is TGTGCCAGCAGCCGCGACATCGGCAATCAGCCCCAGCATTTT.

CDR3 sequence reads: CSVPTRGGQYF. CDR3 nucleotide sequence: TGCAGTGTCCCAACTCGGGGGGGGCAGTATTTT. This sequence joins TRBV20-1 and TRBJ2-3, with 8 bases that match TRBD2. Germline V gene lookup returns CDR1 DFQATT and CDR2 SNEGSKA (reference sequence). The CDR3 length is 11 residues. The V segment lost 7 bases and the J segment 11 bases; nucleotides outside the gene matches: 8.

The chain uses TRBV28 and TRBJ2-7, with D unresolved. Trimming cost V 4 bases and J 4 bases, with 14 bases left between them. In germline, CDR1 is MDHEN, CDR2 SYDVKM. The CDR3 runs 14 residues. The CDR3 DNA reads as TGTGCCAGCAGTTCCCCCGCCGGCACGTACGAGCAGTACTTC. Translating it yields CASSSPAGTYEQYF.

V gene TRBV30 combines with J gene TRBJ2-7; 8 positions match TRBD1. Germline V CDR1 and CDR2: GTSNPN, SVGIG (reference sequence). The CDR3 is 14 residues long. Unmatched junction bases numbered 10, after V lost 3 bases and J lost 6 bases. The chain's CDR3 is CAWRWQGAPGEQYF. DNA of the CDR3: TGTGCCTGGAGGTGGCAGGGGGCGCCGGGCGAGCAGTACTTC.

J is TRBJ2-1 and V is TRBV2; D is unresolved. V lost 7 bases to trimming and J lost 4 bases, with 8 bases between them. The CDR3 totals 12 residues. The V gene's germline CDR1 is SNHLY and CDR2 FYNNEI. This chain's CDR3 is CASTPEYNEQFF. Written as DNA, the CDR3 is TGTGCCAGCACCCCTGAGTACAATGAGCAGTTCTTC.

The chain is built from TRBV20-1 and TRBJ2-5, with D perhaps matching TRBD1 or TRBD2 (5 bases each). This CDR3 is built from 14 residues. V was clipped by 1 base and J by 5 bases, with 14 bases between them. Germline values: CDR1 DFQATT, CDR2 SNEGSKA (reference sequence). The CDR3 here is CSARAAGRRETQYF. CDR3 nucleotide sequence: TGCAGTGCTAGAGCGGCAGGGAGAAGGGAGACCCAGTACTTC.

J is TRBJ2-2 and V is TRBV7-9, with TRBD1 identical over 7 bases. Looked up from germline, CDR1 is SEHNR and CDR2 is FQNEAQ (reference sequence). This CDR3 contains 18 residues. The trim removed 5 bases at V and 3 bases at J, leaving 15 bases unmatched. CDR3: CASSPLRRDSIYTGELFF. The CDR3 DNA is TGTGCCAGCAGCCCCCTAAGACGGGACAGCATCTACACCGGGGAGCTGTTTTTT. Full variable domain (remainder filled in from reference TRBV7-9 and TRBJ2-2): DTGVSQNPRHKITKRGQNVTFRCDPISEHNRLYWYRQTLGQGPEFLTYFQNEAQLEKSRLLSDRFSAERPKGSFSTLEIQRTEQGDSAMYLCASSPLRRDSIYTGELFFGEGSRLTVL.

This clonotype was picked up a small number of times. J is TRBJ1-6 and V is TRBV6-1, with TRBD1 as a possible D gene (5 bases). This CDR3 contains 16 residues. Germline CDR1 reads MNHNS; CDR2 reads SASEGT. V was trimmed by 6 bases and J by 6 bases, leaving 18 bases between them. CDR3 DNA sequence: TGTGCCAGCAGCCGTTACAGCGGGGGGTCTAATTCACCCCTCCACTTT. Its translation: CASSRYSGGSNSPLHF.

This chain connects TRBV12-3 or TRBV12-4 to TRBJ2-7, with D perhaps TRBD2 (6 bases). The CDR3 extends over 15 amino acids. V was shortened by 1 base and J by 0 bases, with 10 bases between the two germline ends. The CDR3 coding sequence is TGTGCCAGCAGTTTAGGTGCGGGGAGCTCCTACGAGCAGTACTTC. It codes for CASSLGAGSSYEQYF.

This clonotype came up a few times. The V gene is TRBV4-3, the J gene TRBJ1-2; no clear D gene. V was clipped by 4 bases and J by 7 bases, with 13 bases between them. CDR3 length: 13 amino acids. Looked up from germline, CDR1 is LGHNA and CDR2 is YSLEER. As DNA, the CDR3 is TGCGCCAGCAGCCGACCAGGAGGGCTTGGCTACACCTTC. Translated: CASSRPGGLGYTF.

This chain connects TRBV24-1 to TRBJ2-3; no clear D. The V gene's germline CDR1 is KGHDR and CDR2 SFDVKD. The CDR3 runs 14 residues. Trimming removed 3 bases from V and 1 base from J, with 7 bases in between. The chain's CDR3 is CATSDPGRTDTQYF. CDR3 sequence (DNA): TGTGCCACCAGTGATCCCGGACGCACAGATACGCAGTATTTT.

The chain uses TRBV29-1 and TRBJ2-1, with unresolved D. CDR1 is SQVTM and CDR2 is ANQGSEA in the germline V gene. Trimming took 7 bases from V and 9 from J, leaving 13 bases between them. This CDR3 comprises 11 residues. The CDR3 here is CSEASSGEQFF. The DNA of the CDR3 is TGCAGCGAAGCGAGTTCAGGTGAGCAGTTCTTC.

The chain joins TRBV20-1 to TRBJ1-5, with 8 nucleotides matching TRBD1. Germline V CDR1 and CDR2: DFQATT, SNEGSKA (reference sequence). There are 13 residues in the CDR3. J was trimmed by 5 bases and V by 4 bases; bases with no gene match: 4. CDR3 sequence reads: CSANLDRDQPQHF. The DNA for the CDR3 is TGCAGTGCTAACTTGGACAGGGATCAGCCCCAGCATTTT.

V gene TRBV6-1 combines with J gene TRBJ2-3; 10 positions match TRBD1. This CDR3 is 16 amino acids long. The germline gives CDR1 MNHNS, CDR2 SASEGT. V lost 7 bases, J lost 1 base, and 8 bases stayed unmatched. The CDR3 DNA reads as TGTGCCAGCACCGACAGGGGGCGCGTAGGCACAGATACGCAGTATTTT. It translates to CASTDRGRVGTDTQYF.

The chain joins TRBV12-3 or TRBV12-4 to TRBJ2-7; D tentatively reads TRBD1 or TRBD2 (5 bases each). The CDR3 totals 14 residues. Trimming cost V 0 bases and J 6 bases, with 12 bases left between them. As DNA, the CDR3 is TGTGCCAGCAGTTTAGCAGGGACGGTCGGCGAGCAGTACTTC. Translated: CASSLAGTVGEQYF.

The chain has TRBV5-6 and TRBJ1-5; D uncertain. V lost 0 bases and J 0 bases, leaving 7 bases between the germline ends. CDR3 size: 15 residues. Germline lookup yields CDR1 SGHDT and CDR2 YYEEEE. The CDR3 reads CASSLGGFSNQPQHF. In DNA form, the CDR3 reads TGTGCCAGCAGCTTGGGCGGGTTTAGCAATCAGCCCCAGCATTTT. The full variable domain, completed using reference TRBV5-6 and TRBJ1-5, is DAGVTQSPTHLIKTRGQQVTLRCSPKSGHDTVSWYQQALGQGPQFIFQYYEEEERQRGNFPDRFSGHQFPNYSSELNVNALLLGDSALYLCASSLGGFSNQPQHFGDGTRLSIL.

This clonotype has more than one count but fewer than ten. The rearrangement joins TRBV20-1 to TRBJ2-7, with 10 bases aligning to TRBD1. V dropped 5 bases and J dropped 3; count of bases not matched to a gene: 10. The CDR3 length is 15 residues. Germline CDR1 and CDR2: DFQATT and SNEGSKA (reference sequence). Here the CDR3 DNA reads TGCAGTGCTCAGGGGTCGGGACAGGGGTTCTACGAGCAGTACTTC. It encodes CSAQGSGQGFYEQYF.

The gene calls are TRBV6-2 or TRBV6-3 and TRBJ2-3, with 9 bases lining up with TRBD1. V was pared by 4 bases and J by 4 bases, with 9 bases of the junction left unmatched. Germline-derived CDR1 and CDR2 are MNHEY and SVGEGT. There are 16 residues in the CDR3. The CDR3, as DNA: TGTGCCAGCAGTTTTACCTCCGGGACAGGGTCAGATACGCAGTATTTT. Protein: CASSFTSGTGSDTQYF.

The V and J genes are TRBV7-2 and TRBJ2-7, with 9 bases fitting TRBD2. The CDR3 sequence is 18 residues long. The germline CDR1 and CDR2 sequences are SGHTA and FQGNSA. V lost 3 bases to trimming and J lost 1 base; unmatched junction nucleotides: 13. The CDR3 coding sequence is TGTGCCAGCAGCTTCTCGGCCGGGGGGCTAGCGGGATCCTACGAGCAGTACTTC. Encoded protein: CASSFSAGGLAGSYEQYF.

This clonotype was counted between two and nine times. This chain connects TRBV2 to TRBJ1-5; TRBD1 might be the D (6 bases). V was shortened by 3 bases and J by 1 base, with 10 bases between the two germline ends. CDR3 length: 15 residues. CDR1 is SNHLY and CDR2 is FYNNEI in the germline V gene. The CDR3 nucleotides are TGTGCCAGCAGTGACGGGACACTAAGCAATCAGCCCCAGCATTTT. Its translation: CASSDGTLSNQPQHF.

This chain connects TRBV15 to TRBJ1-3; maybe TRBD1 (5 bases). Per the germline V gene, CDR1 is LNHNV and CDR2 is YYDKDF (reference sequence). The CDR3 has 16 amino acids. Trimming removed 1 base from V and 0 bases from J, with 10 bases in between. The CDR3 protein is CATSRGDSHSGNTIYF. The CDR3 DNA sequence: TGTGCCACCAGCAGAGGCGACAGTCACTCTGGAAACACCATATATTTT.

The chain joins TRBV28 to TRBJ1-2; weak D call: TRBD1 (6 bases). Germline V CDR1 and CDR2: MDHEN, SYDVKM. V lost 5 bases, J lost 7 bases, and 14 bases lay in between. CDR3 length: 13 amino acids. CDR3 DNA: TGTGCCAGCAGTCAAAGGGAGGGGGTTGGCTACACCTTC. Its translation: CASSQREGVGYTF.

The chain carries TRBV2 and TRBJ2-7; 10 nucleotides line up with TRBD1. V lost 6 bases and J lost 0; bases outside the gene matches: 5. The germline gives CDR1 SNHLY, CDR2 FYNNEI. The CDR3 totals 15 residues. Here the CDR3 DNA reads TGTGCCAGCAGACTATGGACAGGGGGCTCCTACGAGCAGTACTTC. It is translated as CASRLWTGGSYEQYF.

The rearrangement uses TRBV7-9 and TRBJ2-7, with TRBD1 matching 8 bases. With 3 bases clipped from V and 2 bases from J, the junction kept 9 bases outside the gene matches. Germline CDR1 reads SEHNR; CDR2 reads FQNEAQ (reference sequence). The CDR3 contains 16 residues. The CDR3 sequence: CASSFPDRGVTYEQYF. The CDR3 region has the DNA TGTGCCAGCAGCTTCCCTGACAGGGGAGTAACCTACGAGCAGTACTTC.

The chain has TRBV7-2 and TRBJ2-7; D is unresolved. The CDR3 has 11 residues. Germline CDR1 SGHTA, CDR2 FQGNSA. V lost 2 bases and J lost 5, with 4 bases in between. The CDR3 nucleotides are TGTGCCAGCAGCTTACGGGACGAGCAGTACTTC. Translation: CASSLRDEQYF.